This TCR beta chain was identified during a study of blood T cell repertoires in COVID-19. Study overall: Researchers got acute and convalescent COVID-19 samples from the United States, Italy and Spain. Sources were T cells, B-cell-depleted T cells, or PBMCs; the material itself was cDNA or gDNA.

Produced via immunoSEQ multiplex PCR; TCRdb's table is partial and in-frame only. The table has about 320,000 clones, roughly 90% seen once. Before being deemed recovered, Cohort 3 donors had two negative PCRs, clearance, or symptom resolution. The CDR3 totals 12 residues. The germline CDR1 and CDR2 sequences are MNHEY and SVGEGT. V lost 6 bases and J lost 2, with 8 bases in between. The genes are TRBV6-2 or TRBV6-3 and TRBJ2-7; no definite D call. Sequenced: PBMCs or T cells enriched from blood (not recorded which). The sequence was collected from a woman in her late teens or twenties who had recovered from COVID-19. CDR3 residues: CASSPQTYEQYF. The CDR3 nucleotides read TGTGCCAGCAGCCCTCAGACCTACGAGCAGTACTTC.